Below, one T cell receptor beta chain is given with its context. This clone was seen more than once but under ten times. The target of this receptor is not known. No base quality values were provided; no much bigger clone lies one nucleotide off. Each collaborating institution followed its own protocols to collect whole blood in K2EDTA tubes. For TCRbeta analysis, collaborator samples were shipped as frozen whole blood, as isolated PBMCs, or as DNA extracted from either sample type. TCRbeta CDR3 regions were amplified from genomic DNA by means of the immunoSEQ Assay, a bias-controlled multiplex PCR. As for the authors' bioinformatics: Within the assay, amplification of reference gene primers was used to estimate how many nucleated cells each sample contained. Sequence reads were collapsed and filtered to measure the absolute abundance of every unique TCRbeta CDR3 rearrangement. Productive Simpson clonality was computed per sample as the square root of Simpson's diversity index over productive rearrangements. Sourced from immuneACCESS, this table was stored by TCRdb with only in-frame sequences that have V and J called. A share of the clones is absent; for the studies checked, an unresolved V gene accounts for under half, and the remainder has no known explanation. That table furnishes V, J and clone size, whereas the DNA furnished D and trimming. The sample table records 30,000 to 40,000 clones; around 85% of these occur just once. 35% to 55% of the sample lies in the top ten.

CDR1 and CDR2, looked up from the germline V gene (reference sequence), are LNHDA and SQIVND. The CDR3 numbers 15 residues from cysteine through phenylalanine. The entry retains the CDR3 DNA only, 45 bases that are in frame from base 1. V and J are trimmed by 3 bases and 1 base, and the gene matches miss 3 bases of the junction. These data originate in a study of blood T cell repertoires in COVID-19 (dated by TCRdb to 2020 to 2021). Looking at the study overall: Samples from collaborators originated in the United States, Italy and Spain and spanned both the acute and convalescent phases of COVID-19. The prospective study material was composed of cDNA or gDNA derived from T cells, B-cell-depleted T cells, or PBMCs. Subjects who had been exposed to COVID-19, were actively infected with it, or had recovered from it provided the deeply sampled blood TCRbeta repertoires that made up the dataset. A freely available public database, intended as a resource for researchers studying the immune response to SARS-CoV-2, is where the repertoires were released. Samples were obtained from the ongoing ImmuneRACE study (first 160 participants) and from over a thousand subjects provided by 6 global collaborators. A de-identified subject ID, COVID-19 status, age in years and sex were almost always included in the sample metadata. Where HLA class I and class II types were available, the types were taken from metadata supplied by the sample provider, not from assay-based typing. Overall results and qualifications from the work: Clinical and demographic metadata were provided uncurated, with the amount varying by source and participant.

This receptor was taken from a man aged 55-75 years with active or convalescent COVID-19. The sequenced sample was peripheral blood. In this chain, TRBV19 is recombined with TRBJ1-1, with 9 bases in between that match TRBD1. The CDR3 reads as follows: CASSMTGGPNTEAFF. In nucleotides, the sequence is TGTGCCAGTAGTATGACAGGGGGTCCGAACACTGAAGCTTTCTTT.